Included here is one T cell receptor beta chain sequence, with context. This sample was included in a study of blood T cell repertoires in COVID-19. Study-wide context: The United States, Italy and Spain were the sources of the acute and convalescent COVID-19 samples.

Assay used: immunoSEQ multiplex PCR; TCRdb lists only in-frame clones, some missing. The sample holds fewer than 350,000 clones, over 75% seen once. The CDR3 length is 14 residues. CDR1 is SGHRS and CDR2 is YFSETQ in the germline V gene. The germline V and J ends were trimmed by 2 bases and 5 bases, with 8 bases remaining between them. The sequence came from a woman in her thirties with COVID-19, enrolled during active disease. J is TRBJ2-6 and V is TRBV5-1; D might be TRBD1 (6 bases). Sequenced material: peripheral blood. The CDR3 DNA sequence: TGCGCCAGCAGCTTCAGGGACAGGGCCAACGTCCTGACTTTC. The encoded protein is CASSFRDRANVLTF. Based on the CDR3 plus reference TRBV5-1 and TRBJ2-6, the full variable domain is KAGVTQTPRYLIKTRGQQVTLSCSPISGHRSVSWYQQTPGQGLQFLFEYFSETQRNKGNFPGRFSGRQFSNSRSEMNVSTLELGDSALYLCASSFRDRANVLTFGAGSRLTVL.